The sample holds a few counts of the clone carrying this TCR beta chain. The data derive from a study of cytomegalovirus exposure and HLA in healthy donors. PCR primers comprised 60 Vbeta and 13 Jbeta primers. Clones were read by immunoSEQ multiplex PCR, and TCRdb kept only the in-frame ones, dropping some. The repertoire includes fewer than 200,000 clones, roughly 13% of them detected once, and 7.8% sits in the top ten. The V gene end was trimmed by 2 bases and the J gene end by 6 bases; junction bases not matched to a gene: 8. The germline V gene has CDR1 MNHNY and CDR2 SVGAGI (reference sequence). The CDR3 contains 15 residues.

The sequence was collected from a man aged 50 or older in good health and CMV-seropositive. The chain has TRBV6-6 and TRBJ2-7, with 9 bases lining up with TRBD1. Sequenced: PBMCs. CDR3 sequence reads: CASSYRDRALAEQYF. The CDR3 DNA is TGTGCCAGCAGTTACCGGGACAGGGCTTTGGCCGAGCAGTACTTC.